Each of the 10 T cell receptor beta chains below was sequenced from the same sample in a study of T cell responses to AZD1222 COVID-19 vaccine. Only in-frame clones appear in the TCRdb table, and some are missing; sequencing was by immunoSEQ multiplex PCR. The sample consists of fewer than 200,000 clones, roughly 92% of them appearing once. Sequenced here: peripheral blood, sampled on day 0 of AZD1222 vaccination. Every receptor here comes from an adult in good health.

In nucleotides, the CDR3 is TGTGCCAGCAGTGAAGGGCCTAGCGGGAACGGAGAGACCCAGTACTTC. This translates into CASSEGPSGNGETQYF. The chain uses TRBV6-1 and TRBJ2-5; the match to TRBD2 covers 9 bases. This CDR3 region has 16 residues. V lost 1 base and J lost 4; bases outside the gene matches: 7. The germline gives CDR1 MNHNS, CDR2 SASEGT.

Written as DNA, the CDR3 is TGTGCCATCAGTGAGTCGGGATGGGGTGATGGCTACACCTTC. Translated, it gives CAISESGWGDGYTF. The chain is built from TRBV10-3 and TRBJ1-2; no reliable D call. Germline loops: CDR1 ENHRY, CDR2 SYGVKD. This CDR3 comprises 14 residues. Trimming shortened V by 0 bases and J by 6 bases, and 11 bases separated the two germline ends.

V and J are TRBV18 and TRBJ2-1; 8 bases agree with TRBD2. The CDR3 runs 16 residues. The J segment lost 5 bases and the V segment lost 1 base, leaving 7 bases of the junction unmatched. Germline V gives CDR1 KGHSH, CDR2 LQKENI. The CDR3 loop reads CASSPLVLAGHNEQFF. Here the CDR3 DNA reads TGTGCCAGCTCACCACTTGTTCTAGCGGGTCACAATGAGCAGTTCTTC.

This rearrangement joins TRBV5-1 to TRBJ1-1; 7 bases fit TRBD1. Germline values: CDR1 SGHRS, CDR2 YFSETQ. This CDR3 spans 16 amino acids. Trimming cost V 1 base and J 1 base; bases outside gene matches: 7. CDR3 sequence: CASSLSQGVRNTEAFF. For the CDR3, the DNA is TGCGCCAGCAGCTTGAGTCAGGGGGTTAGGAACACTGAAGCTTTCTTT.

The V gene is TRBV19, the J gene TRBJ1-1; D remains unclear. V was clipped by 3 bases and J by 0 bases, with 14 bases between them. This CDR3 has 16 residues. Germline values: CDR1 LNHDA, CDR2 SQIVND (reference sequence). CDR3 amino acids: CASSMRGLGMNTEAFF. CDR3 sequence (DNA): TGTGCCAGTAGTATGCGAGGGTTGGGGATGAACACTGAAGCTTTCTTT.

CDR3 DNA sequence: TGTGCCAGCAGCTTACAGGGGAGATCTGGAAACACCATATATTTT. Residues: CASSLQGRSGNTIYF. The J gene is TRBJ1-3, the V gene TRBV5-8, with TRBD1 matching over 7 bases. CDR3 length: 15 residues. The germline gives CDR1 SGHTS, CDR2 YDEGEE. The trim removed 2 bases at V and 1 base at J, leaving 3 bases unmatched.

The rearrangement uses TRBV19 and TRBJ1-5, with 11 nucleotides matching TRBD1. V lost 3 bases and J lost 7; bases outside the gene matches: 8. Germline V CDR1 and CDR2: LNHDA, SQIVND (reference sequence). This CDR3 spans 16 amino acids. The CDR3 loop is CASSILLGQGGQPQHF. The CDR3 nucleotides are TGTGCCAGTAGTATTTTACTGGGACAGGGGGGGCAGCCCCAGCATTTT.

The chain joins TRBV6-5 to TRBJ1-2, with D unresolved. Germline-derived CDR1 and CDR2 are MNHEY and SVGAGI. V was trimmed by 4 bases and J by 0 bases, leaving 6 bases between them. CDR3 length: 13 amino acids. In DNA form, the CDR3 reads TGTGCCAGCAGTTTATACTCTAACTATGGCTACACCTTC. As protein: CASSLYSNYGYTF.

V usage is TRBV27 and J usage is TRBJ1-5; a weak D match, TRBD1 (5 bases). In germline, CDR1 is MNHEY, CDR2 SMNVEV (reference sequence). V lost 3 bases to trimming and J lost 7 bases, with 13 bases between them. The CDR3 is 14 amino acids. CDR3 sequence reads: CASSFGRQGQPQHF. The CDR3 nucleotides are TGTGCCAGCAGTTTTGGGAGGCAGGGCCAGCCCCAGCATTTT.

This clone has only one observation. The V call is TRBV5-1, the J call TRBJ2-7; perhaps TRBD2 as D (6 bases). V lost 2 bases to trimming and J lost 0 bases, with 12 bases between them. This CDR3 is built from 15 residues. In germline, CDR1 is SGHRS, CDR2 YFSETQ. The CDR3 loop reads CASSFGGSPSYEQYF. CDR3 nucleotides: TGCGCCAGCAGCTTCGGGGGATCCCCCTCCTACGAGCAGTACTTC.